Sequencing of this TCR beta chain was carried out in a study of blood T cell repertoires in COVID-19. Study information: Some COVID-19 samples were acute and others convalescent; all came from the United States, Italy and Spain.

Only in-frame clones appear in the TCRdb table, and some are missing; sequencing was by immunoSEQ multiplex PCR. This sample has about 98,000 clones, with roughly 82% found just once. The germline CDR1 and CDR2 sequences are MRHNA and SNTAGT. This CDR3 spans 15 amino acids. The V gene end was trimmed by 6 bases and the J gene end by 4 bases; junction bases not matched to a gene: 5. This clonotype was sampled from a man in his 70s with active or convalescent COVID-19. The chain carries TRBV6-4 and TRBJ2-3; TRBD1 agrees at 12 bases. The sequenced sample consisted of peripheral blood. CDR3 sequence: CASRAGTGGPDTQYF. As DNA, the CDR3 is TGTGCCAGCAGGGCCGGGACAGGGGGCCCAGATACGCAGTATTTT.